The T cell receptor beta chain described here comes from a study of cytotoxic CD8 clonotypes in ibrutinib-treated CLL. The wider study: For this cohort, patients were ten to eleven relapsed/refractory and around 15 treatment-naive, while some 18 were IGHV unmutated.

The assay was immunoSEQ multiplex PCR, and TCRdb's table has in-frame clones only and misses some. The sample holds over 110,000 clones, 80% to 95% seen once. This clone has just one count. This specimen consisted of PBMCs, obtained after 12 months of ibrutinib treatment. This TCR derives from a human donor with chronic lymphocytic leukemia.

The CDR3 region is CASSLGLDYEQYF. The CDR3 DNA sequence: TGTGCCAGCAGTTTGGGGCTGGACTACGAGCAGTACTTC. The V call is TRBV27, the J call TRBJ2-7; possible D gene TRBD1, 5 bases. Germline V lookup: CDR1 MNHEY, CDR2 SMNVEV (reference sequence). The CDR3 sequence is 13 residues long. Trimming removed 3 bases from V and 3 bases from J, with 9 bases in between.